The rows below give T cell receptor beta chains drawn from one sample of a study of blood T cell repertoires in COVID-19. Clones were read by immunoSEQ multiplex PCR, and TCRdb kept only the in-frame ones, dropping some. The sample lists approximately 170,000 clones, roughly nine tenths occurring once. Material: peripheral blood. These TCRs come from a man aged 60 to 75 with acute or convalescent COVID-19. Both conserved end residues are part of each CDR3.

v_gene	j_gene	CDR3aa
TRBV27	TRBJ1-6	CASRVRDRGLSPLHF
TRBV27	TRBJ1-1	CASSLGQGSVTEAFF
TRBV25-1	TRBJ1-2	CASTKRENYGYTF
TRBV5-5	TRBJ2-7	CASSNSYEQYF
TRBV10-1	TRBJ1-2	CASSETRVSGYTF
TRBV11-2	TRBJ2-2	CASSSLWGQGSTGELFF
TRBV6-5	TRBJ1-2	CASSQRDYGYTF
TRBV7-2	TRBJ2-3	CASSLAGDRATDTQYF
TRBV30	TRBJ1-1	CAWSVNRNTEAFF
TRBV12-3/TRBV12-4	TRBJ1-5	CASSFNGGQPQHF
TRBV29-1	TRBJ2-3	CSDREITDTQYF
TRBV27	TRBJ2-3	CASSKRVFGRGGLDTQYF
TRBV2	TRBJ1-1	CAIDRTNTEAFF
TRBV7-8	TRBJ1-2	CASSLSRGAGGYTF
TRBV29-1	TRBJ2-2	CSVPLALWSGELFF
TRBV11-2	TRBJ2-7	CASSLGTGKYEQYF
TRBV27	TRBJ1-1	CASSFQAGTSAEAFF
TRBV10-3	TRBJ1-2	CAILPGTKSGYTF
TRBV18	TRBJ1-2	CASSPNSESNYGYTF
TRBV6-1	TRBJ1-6	CASSEARLDPPLHF